This is a list of T cell receptor beta chains from one sample in a study of cytomegalovirus exposure and HLA in healthy donors. Sequencing was performed with immunoSEQ multiplex PCR; in TCRdb, only in-frame clones are kept and a portion is missing. The sample has some 120,000 clones; 83% are singletons. Sequenced: PBMCs. These receptor sequences come from a woman between 40 and 50 years old in good health and CMV-seropositive. CDR3s include the opening cysteine and the closing phenylalanine or tryptophan. D genes are given only for firm matches. Not all rows give a size; the values are once, few, many and, for expanded clones, a class.

j_gene,v_gene,len,abundance,d_gene,CDR3nt,CDR3aa
TRBJ2-4,TRBV7-8,15,NA,TRBD2,TGTGCCAGCAGCTTGACAAGCGGGAGGACGAACATTCAGTACTTC,CASSLTSGRTNIQYF
TRBJ2-3,TRBV7-9,11,NA,NA,TGTGCCAGCAGCTTGACTGATACGCAGTATTTT,CASSLTDTQYF
TRBJ1-5,TRBV5-5,14,NA,NA,TGTGCCAGCAGCTTGAGGGGAAAGGGTCAGCCCCAGCATTTT,CASSLRGKGQPQHF
TRBJ1-6,TRBV4-1,15,NA,NA,TGCGCCAGCAGCCAAGATCGAAGGGGCGGATCACCCCTCCACTTT,CASSQDRRGGSPLHF
TRBJ2-5,TRBV5-1,16,NA,TRBD2,TGCGCCAGCAGCTGGGGGACTAGCGGGGCCCAAGAGACCCAGTACTTC,CASSWGTSGAQETQYF
TRBJ2-2,TRBV11-2,15,NA,NA,TGTGCCAGCAGCCAAATTCGCGGGAACACCGGGGAGCTGTTTTTT,CASSQIRGNTGELFF
TRBJ2-7,TRBV4-3,14,NA,TRBD1,TGCGCCAGCAGCCCGGGACAGGGGGCCTACGAGCAGTACTTC,CASSPGQGAYEQYF
TRBJ1-6,TRBV2,14,NA,NA,TGTGCCAGCGAAGCAGGGGATTTCAATTCACCCCTCCACTTT,CASEAGDFNSPLHF
TRBJ2-7,TRBV7-9,12,NA,TRBD1,TGTGCCAGCAGCAACCCAGGGGGCGAGCAGTACTTC,CASSNPGGEQYF
TRBJ1-1,TRBV29-1,13,NA,NA,TGCAGCGTTGTGGGGGCGGGGAACACTGAAGCTTTCTTT,CSVVGAGNTEAFF
TRBJ2-1,TRBV5-6,17,NA,TRBD2,TGTGCCAGCAGCAGCAGACTAGCGGGAGTCGGCTACAATGAGCAGTTCTTC,CASSSRLAGVGYNEQFF
TRBJ1-1,TRBV28,13,NA,NA,TGTGCCAGCCGGGAAGGGTGGTATACTGAAGCTTTCTTT,CASREGWYTEAFF
TRBJ2-7,TRBV27,12,NA,TRBD2,TGTGCCACTCACGGGGGGACTTACGAGCAGTACTTC,CATHGGTYEQYF
TRBJ1-2,TRBV10-3,14,NA,NA,TGTGCCATCAGTGAGGGCAGGGTAACTGATGGCTACACCTTC,CAISEGRVTDGYTF
TRBJ2-1,TRBV7-9,15,NA,NA,TGTTCCAGCAGCTTAGGTCCGGGACTGTACAATGAGCAGTTCTTC,CSSSLGPGLYNEQFF
TRBJ2-3,TRBV19,13,NA,NA,TGTGCCAGTTCCGAAATCCAGGGAGATACGCAGTATTTT,CASSEIQGDTQYF
TRBJ1-1,TRBV19,16,once,TRBD1,TGTGCCACCTCAAGACCGGGACAGGGGGCTCACACTGAAGCTTTCTTT,CATSRPGQGAHTEAFF
TRBJ2-7,TRBV15,14,few,TRBD2,TGTGCCACCAGCCTAGCGGGAGGCCCTAACGAGCAGTACTTC,CATSLAGGPNEQYF
TRBJ2-7,TRBV10-3,14,NA,NA,TGTGCCATCACATCGGACAGCTCCTCCTACGAGCAGTACTTC,CAITSDSSSYEQYF
TRBJ2-2,TRBV19,15,NA,NA,TGTGCCACTAGGGAGAGGGGGTTGTTGACCGGGGAGCTGTTTTTT,CATRERGLLTGELFF
TRBJ2-1,TRBV5-1,16,NA,TRBD2,TGCGCCAGCACGGGCGGGAGCGGGAGGACCTACAATGAGCAGTTCTTC,CASTGGSGRTYNEQFF
TRBJ2-2,TRBV11-2,15,NA,TRBD2,TGTGCCAGCAGCACGGGACTAGGGGGCACCGGGGAGCTGTTTTTT,CASSTGLGGTGELFF
TRBJ1-2,TRBV27,13,NA,NA,TGTGCCAGCAGTTTTGCGGGGGCCTATGGCTACACCTTC,CASSFAGAYGYTF
TRBJ2-7,TRBV5-6,16,NA,TRBD1,TGTGCCAGCAGCTTTTGGTCGGGACAGGGGAATCAGGTGCAGTACTTC,CASSFWSGQGNQVQYF
TRBJ1-1,TRBV9,15,NA,NA,TGTGCCAGCAGCGATCCCCGGGGAGTGAACACTGAAGCTTTCTTT,CASSDPRGVNTEAFF
TRBJ1-3,TRBV5-5,15,few,NA,TGTGCCAGCAGCAGGTCGGGGAATTCTGGAAACACCATATATTTT,CASSRSGNSGNTIYF
TRBJ2-7,TRBV7-6,15,NA,TRBD1,TGTGCCAGCAGCTCCCTCCGGGGACAGTCCTACAAGCAGTACTTC,CASSSLRGQSYKQYF
TRBJ1-5,TRBV28,13,NA,NA,TGTGCCAGCAGTTTAGCGGGGCCCCAGCCCCAGCATTTT,CASSLAGPQPQHF
TRBJ2-3,TRBV13,13,NA,NA,TGTGCCAGCAGCTTAGGCGTCACAGATACGCAGTATTTT,CASSLGVTDTQYF
TRBJ1-2,TRBV9,12,NA,NA,TGTGCCAGTACACCCGGCGGGTATGGCTACACCTTC,CASTPGGYGYTF
TRBJ2-7,TRBV2,13,NA,TRBD2,TGTGCCAGCAGTGAAAGGGAGGGCTACGAGCAGTACTTC,CASSEREGYEQYF
TRBJ1-2,TRBV30,13,once,TRBD1,TGTGCCTGGACTCTGGGACAGAACTATGGCTACACCTTC,CAWTLGQNYGYTF
TRBJ2-3,TRBV5-1,17,NA,TRBD2,TGCGCCAGCAGCTGGGGGACTAGCGGGACTAGCACAGATACGCAGTATTTT,CASSWGTSGTSTDTQYF
TRBJ1-2,TRBV5-1,14,NA,TRBD1,TGCGCCAGCAGCTTGGTCGGGACAGACTATGGCTACACCTTC,CASSLVGTDYGYTF
TRBJ2-6,TRBV12-5,19,NA,NA,TGTGCTAGTGGTTTTGGGCTCCCTGGGCGAGACTCTGGGGCCAACGTCCTGACTTTC,CASGFGLPGRDSGANVLTF
TRBJ2-7,TRBV19,13,NA,TRBD2,TGTGCCAGTAGTAGCGGGAGTAGTAACGAGCAGTACTTC,CASSSGSSNEQYF
TRBJ2-3,TRBV7-9,17,NA,TRBD2,TGTGCCAGCAGCTTACCGACTAGCGGGAGGGCATTAGATACGCAGTATTTT,CASSLPTSGRALDTQYF
TRBJ1-1,TRBV9,16,NA,TRBD1,TGTGCCAGCAGCGTAGTCCCACAGGGGGCAGGCACTGAAGCTTTCTTT,CASSVVPQGAGTEAFF
TRBJ2-5,TRBV27,14,NA,NA,TGTGCCAGCAGTTTTGGTACGGGACAAGAGACCCAGTACTTC,CASSFGTGQETQYF
TRBJ2-1,TRBV1,15,NA,NA,TGCACCAAAACGTCGGGAGATCTGAGGGAACATGAGCAGTTCTTC,CTKTSGDLREHEQFF
TRBJ1-5,TRBV2,14,NA,NA,TGTGCCAGCAGTGACACAGGACAGCAAGGCCCCCAGCATTTT,CASSDTGQQGPQHF